This T cell receptor (beta chain) was sequenced during a study of shared clonotypes between healthy human individuals. Germline V CDR1 and CDR2: SGHRS, YFSETQ. The CDR3 is 15 residues long. With V trimmed by 0 bases and J by 9 bases, 4 bases remained unmatched. Sequenced by immunoSEQ multiplex PCR; TCRdb stores in-frame clones only, minus some. The profile shows about a million clones, approximately 77% of them singletons. The chain links TRBV5-1 to TRBJ2-1; 12 nucleotides agree with TRBD2. The clonotype comes from a young man in good health. Some clones in this sample may be carry-over from other donors' samples. The specimen sequenced was memory CD4+ T cells from PBMCs. Subset defined: CD45RA-negative fraction. The CDR3 loop is CASSLGTSGTGEQFF. DNA of the CDR3: TGCGCCAGCAGCTTGGGGACTAGCGGGACAGGTGAGCAGTTCTTC.